These T cell receptor beta chains were read from a single sample in a study of T cell repertoires in cytomegalovirus infection. MiXCR was run by TCRdb on the reads, yielding one entry per CDR3 protein. The sample has fewer than 1,000,000 distinct CDR3 sequences, 30% to 40% seen once. These receptors lack a known antigen. The sequences come from cultured CD8+ T cells from PBMCs, collected from culture after CMV antigen stimulation. The receptors shown here come from a human donor in good health (CMV status not recorded). Some clones in this sample may be carry-over from other donors' samples. Each CDR3 is given with its conserved first and last residue. A D gene is named only where the DNA matches it firmly. A clone size is listed for some rows: how often the clone was seen (once, few, many), or a class if it is expanded.

abundance: few; j_gene: TRBJ1-2; v_gene: TRBV27; d_gene: .; CDR3aa: CASSPFRTDYGYTF; CDR3nt: TGTGCCAGCAGTCCCTTTCGGACGGATTATGGCTACACCTTC
abundance: .; j_gene: TRBJ1-2; v_gene: TRBV5-1; d_gene: .; CDR3aa: CASRRRGEGYTF; CDR3nt: TGCGCCAGCAGGCGGCGGGGCGAAGGATACACCTTC
abundance: few; j_gene: TRBJ1-5; v_gene: TRBV7-2; d_gene: .; CDR3aa: CASSEWLGANQPQHF; CDR3nt: TGTGCCAGCAGCGAGTGGTTAGGGGCAAATCAGCCCCAGCATTTT
abundance: .; j_gene: TRBJ1-1; v_gene: TRBV4-1; d_gene: .; CDR3aa: CASSQDRGPGTEAFF; CDR3nt: TGCGCCAGCAGCCAAGATCGGGGACCCGGGACTGAAGCTTTCTTT
abundance: .; j_gene: TRBJ1-2; v_gene: TRBV15; d_gene: .; CDR3aa: CATSRDRSSLLGYTF; CDR3nt: TGTGCCACCAGCAGAGATCGTAGCAGTCTTCTGGGCTACACCTTC
abundance: .; j_gene: TRBJ2-2; v_gene: TRBV4-1; d_gene: TRBD2; CDR3aa: CASSNRDNALAGVPGELFF; CDR3nt: TGCGCCAGCAGCAACCGGGACAATGCACTAGCGGGGGTTCCCGGGGAGCTGTTTTTT
abundance: .; j_gene: TRBJ2-5; v_gene: TRBV5-6; d_gene: .; CDR3aa: CASSLGRPQETQYF; CDR3nt: TGTGCCAGCAGCTTGGGAAGGCCCCAAGAGACCCAGTACTTC
abundance: .; j_gene: TRBJ1-5; v_gene: TRBV7-6; d_gene: .; CDR3aa: CASGLAGNQPQRF; CDR3nt: TGTGCCAGCGGTCTAGCAGGCAATCAGCCCCAGCGTTTT
abundance: .; j_gene: TRBJ1-6; v_gene: TRBV7-2; d_gene: .; CDR3aa: CASSLRARERSPLHF; CDR3nt: TGTGCCAGCAGCTTGAGAGCTAGGGAGAGGTCACCCCTCCACTTT
abundance: .; j_gene: TRBJ1-2; v_gene: TRBV18; d_gene: .; CDR3aa: CASSPLAIDSAGF; CDR3nt: TGTGCCAGCTCACCGCTAGCCATTGACAGCGCAGGCTTC
abundance: .; j_gene: TRBJ1-5; v_gene: TRBV12-3/TRBV12-4; d_gene: .; CDR3aa: CASSLAVGDGENQPRHF; CDR3nt: TGTGCCAGCAGTTTAGCGGTAGGTGACGGGGAGAATCAGCCCCGGCATTTT
abundance: .; j_gene: TRBJ2-3; v_gene: TRBV7-6; d_gene: TRBD2; CDR3aa: CASSLWGGGDTQYF; CDR3nt: TGTGCCAGCAGCTTATGGGGCGGGGGAGATACGCAGTATTTT
abundance: .; j_gene: TRBJ2-1; v_gene: TRBV19; d_gene: .; CDR3aa: CASSIPGVFGNEQFF; CDR3nt: TGTGCCAGTAGTATCCCGGGAGTTTTCGGCAATGAGCAGTTCTTC
abundance: .; j_gene: TRBJ1-1; v_gene: TRBV2; d_gene: TRBD1; CDR3aa: CASQQGLEAFF; CDR3nt: TGTGCCAGCCAACAGGGGCTAGAAGCTTTCTTT
abundance: few; j_gene: TRBJ2-3; v_gene: TRBV10-3; d_gene: TRBD2; CDR3aa: CAISASGGPDTQYF; CDR3nt: TGTGCCATCAGTGCTAGCGGGGGGCCAGATACGCAGTATTTT
abundance: many; j_gene: TRBJ1-4; v_gene: TRBV10-3; d_gene: .; CDR3aa: CAISERQATNEKLFF; CDR3nt: TGTGCCATCAGTGAAAGACAGGCAACTAATGAAAAACTGTTTTTT
abundance: many; j_gene: TRBJ2-5; v_gene: TRBV6-5; d_gene: .; CDR3aa: CASSYSAGIPETQYF; CDR3nt: TGTGCCAGCAGTTACTCTGCCGGGATCCCAGAGACCCAGTACTTC
abundance: .; j_gene: TRBJ1-2; v_gene: TRBV27; d_gene: .; CDR3aa: CASSSIPTGIYGYTF; CDR3nt: TGTGCCAGCAGTTCAATTCCTACAGGAATCTATGGCTACACCTTC
abundance: .; j_gene: TRBJ2-5; v_gene: TRBV6-1; d_gene: .; CDR3aa: CASRRQLPQETQYF; CDR3nt: TGTGCCAGCCGAAGACAGCTACCCCAAGAGACCCAGTACTTC
abundance: .; j_gene: TRBJ2-4; v_gene: TRBV20-1; d_gene: .; CDR3aa: CSAPILRGGKNIQYF; CDR3nt: TGCAGTGCTCCGATTTTGAGGGGGGGGAAAAACATTCAGTACTTC
abundance: few; j_gene: TRBJ1-1; v_gene: TRBV7-2; d_gene: .; CDR3aa: CASSLVLVNTEAFF; CDR3nt: TGTGCCAGCAGCTTAGTTTTGGTGAACACTGAAGCTTTCTTT
abundance: .; j_gene: TRBJ1-3; v_gene: TRBV5-1; d_gene: .; CDR3aa: CASTPGWLASGNTIYF; CDR3nt: TGCGCCAGCACCCCAGGGTGGCTAGCCTCTGGAAACACCATATATTTT
abundance: few; j_gene: TRBJ2-2; v_gene: TRBV5-5; d_gene: TRBD2; CDR3aa: CASSLGAGVTGELFF; CDR3nt: TGTGCCAGCAGCTTGGGGGCGGGAGTCACCGGGGAGCTGTTTTTT
abundance: few; j_gene: TRBJ2-7; v_gene: TRBV19; d_gene: .; CDR3aa: CASSIGSWGEQYF; CDR3nt: TGTGCCAGTAGTATTGGGTCTTGGGGCGAGCAGTACTTC
abundance: .; j_gene: TRBJ2-3; v_gene: TRBV7-8; d_gene: .; CDR3aa: CASSLPGLRGGPVGDTDTQYF; CDR3nt: TGTGCCAGCAGCTTACCAGGACTAAGAGGGGGGCCTGTGGGAGACACAGATACGCAGTATTTT
abundance: few; j_gene: TRBJ1-1; v_gene: TRBV7-6; d_gene: TRBD1; CDR3aa: CASSLEGQGARTEAFF; CDR3nt: TGTGCCAGCAGCTTAGAGGGGCAGGGGGCAAGAACTGAAGCTTTCTTT
abundance: many; j_gene: TRBJ1-2; v_gene: TRBV7-6; d_gene: .; CDR3aa: CASSLGQADDYTF; CDR3nt: TGTGCCAGCAGCTTAGGACAGGCGGATGACTACACCTTC
abundance: few; j_gene: TRBJ1-2; v_gene: TRBV19; d_gene: .; CDR3aa: CASSKEILYGYTF; CDR3nt: TGTGCCAGTAGTAAGGAAATCCTATATGGCTACACCTTC
abundance: .; j_gene: TRBJ2-3; v_gene: TRBV7-9; d_gene: TRBD2; CDR3aa: CASSPAVVSGGYADTQYF; CDR3nt: TGTGCCAGCAGCCCAGCCGTCGTTTCCGGGGGGTATGCAGATACGCAGTATTTT
abundance: .; j_gene: TRBJ1-2; v_gene: TRBV7-9; d_gene: .; CDR3aa: CASSSDLGLGYGYTF; CDR3nt: TGTGCCAGCAGCTCGGACCTGGGGCTGGGCTATGGCTACACCTTC
abundance: once; j_gene: TRBJ2-1; v_gene: TRBV11-3; d_gene: .; CDR3aa: CASSLGVGFNEQFF; CDR3nt: TGTGCCAGCAGCTTAGGGGTGGGTTTCAATGAGCAGTTCTTC
abundance: many; j_gene: TRBJ2-3; v_gene: TRBV27; d_gene: .; CDR3aa: CASSPPTDTQYF; CDR3nt: TGTGCCAGCAGCCCTCCCACAGATACGCAGTATTTT
abundance: few; j_gene: TRBJ1-5; v_gene: TRBV27; d_gene: .; CDR3aa: CASSRTSNQPQHF; CDR3nt: TGTGCCAGCAGTCGCACAAGCAATCAGCCCCAGCATTTT
abundance: .; j_gene: TRBJ1-2; v_gene: TRBV6-1; d_gene: TRBD1; CDR3aa: CASSEAGQGLGYGYTF; CDR3nt: TGTGCCAGCAGTGAAGCCGGACAGGGCTTAGGGTATGGCTACACCTTC
abundance: many; j_gene: TRBJ1-4; v_gene: TRBV7-2; d_gene: TRBD1; CDR3aa: CASSYFDRVGEKLFF; CDR3nt: TGTGCCAGCAGCTACTTTGACAGGGTTGGAGAAAAACTGTTTTTT
abundance: .; j_gene: TRBJ2-7; v_gene: TRBV27; d_gene: .; CDR3aa: CASGRDPYEQYF; CDR3nt: TGTGCCAGTGGCAGGGATCCCTACGAGCAGTACTTC
abundance: .; j_gene: TRBJ2-2; v_gene: TRBV27; d_gene: .; CDR3aa: CASSSAPGTEFGELFF; CDR3nt: TGTGCCAGCAGTTCAGCCCCCGGGACGGAGTTCGGGGAGCTGTTTTTT
abundance: few; j_gene: TRBJ2-2; v_gene: TRBV7-9; d_gene: .; CDR3aa: CASSLGLVTGELFF; CDR3nt: TGTGCCAGCAGCTTAGGACTCGTGACCGGGGAGCTGTTTTTT
abundance: .; j_gene: TRBJ2-4; v_gene: TRBV12-3/TRBV12-4; d_gene: .; CDR3aa: CASSYGAYIQYF; CDR3nt: TGTGCCAGCAGTTACGGGGCCTACATTCAGTACTTC
abundance: many; j_gene: TRBJ1-1; v_gene: TRBV7-2; d_gene: .; CDR3aa: CASLMGPYTNTEAFF; CDR3nt: TGTGCCAGCCTTATGGGCCCATATACGAACACTGAAGCTTTCTTT
abundance: .; j_gene: TRBJ1-4; v_gene: TRBV7-4; d_gene: .; CDR3aa: CASSRGVGGEKLFF; CDR3nt: TGTGCCAGCAGCAGGGGTGTTGGGGGTGAAAAACTGTTTTTT
abundance: .; j_gene: TRBJ2-1; v_gene: TRBV5-4; d_gene: TRBD2; CDR3aa: CASTTSGGYNEQFF; CDR3nt: TGTGCCAGCACCACTAGCGGAGGTTACAATGAGCAGTTCTTC
abundance: many; j_gene: TRBJ2-1; v_gene: TRBV7-2; d_gene: TRBD2; CDR3aa: CASSGGTSGGDEQFF; CDR3nt: TGTGCCAGCAGCGGCGGGACTAGCGGGGGGGATGAGCAGTTCTTC
abundance: .; j_gene: TRBJ2-1; v_gene: TRBV23-1; d_gene: .; CDR3aa: CASSPLRGNNEQFF; CDR3nt: TGCGCCAGCAGCCCCTTGAGAGGGAACAATGAGCAGTTCTTC
abundance: .; j_gene: TRBJ1-2; v_gene: TRBV4-1; d_gene: .; CDR3aa: CASSQEVAPYGYTF; CDR3nt: TGCGCCAGCAGCCAAGAGGTAGCACCCTATGGCTACACCTTC
abundance: .; j_gene: TRBJ1-4; v_gene: TRBV19; d_gene: .; CDR3aa: CASSMVWAGNEKLFF; CDR3nt: TGTGCCAGTAGTATGGTTTGGGCTGGAAATGAAAAACTGTTTTTT
abundance: .; j_gene: TRBJ2-1; v_gene: TRBV12-3/TRBV12-4; d_gene: TRBD1; CDR3aa: CASSDRTGANNEQFF; CDR3nt: TGTGCCAGCAGTGATAGGACAGGGGCCAACAATGAGCAGTTCTTC
abundance: many; j_gene: TRBJ1-4; v_gene: TRBV12-3/TRBV12-4; d_gene: .; CDR3aa: CASSFSEKLFF; CDR3nt: TGTGCCAGCAGTTTTAGTGAAAAACTGTTTTTT
abundance: .; j_gene: TRBJ1-1; v_gene: TRBV7-4; d_gene: .; CDR3aa: CVSSPDPNPNTEAFF; CDR3nt: TGTGTCAGCAGCCCAGACCCGAACCCGAACACTGAAGCTTTCTTT